The 8 T cell receptor beta chains presented below share a single source sample, sequenced in a study of blood T cell repertoires in COVID-19. Produced via immunoSEQ multiplex PCR; TCRdb's table is partial and in-frame only. The data hold approximately 150,000 clones, with approximately 84% observed a single time. Sequenced input: peripheral blood. Receptors were obtained from an elderly woman with acute or convalescent COVID-19.

The rearrangement links TRBV6-6 to TRBJ1-1; possible D gene TRBD1, 6 bases. There are 18 residues in the CDR3. Trimming stripped 5 bases from V and 11 bases from J, with 33 bases between. CDR1 and CDR2 (germline): MNHNY, SVGAGI (reference sequence). The CDR3 DNA is TGTGCCAGCAGTCACCGCCGCCAACAGGGACGAAGGGGCTTGGGCGCTTTCTTT. Encoded protein: CASSHRRQQGRRGLGAFF.

The genes are TRBV18 and TRBJ2-7; D not certain. Germline CDR1 is KGHSH and CDR2 is LQKENI. Trimming removed 5 bases at V and 5 bases at J, with 13 bases between. The CDR3 has 13 residues. This chain's CDR3 is CASSSHPGDEQYF. In DNA, the CDR3 is TGTGCCAGCTCATCCCATCCGGGTGACGAGCAGTACTTC. Based on the CDR3 plus reference TRBV18 and TRBJ2-7, the full variable domain is NAGVMQNPRHLVRRRGQEARLRCSPMKGHSHVYWYRQLPEEGLKFMVYLQKENIIDESGMPKERFSAEFPKEGPSILRIQQVVRGDSAAYFCASSSHPGDEQYFGPGTRLTVT.

This rearrangement joins TRBV10-1 to TRBJ1-3; no clear D. This CDR3 spans 17 amino acids. CDR1 and CDR2 (germline): WNHNN, SYGVQD (reference sequence). V was cut by 6 bases and J by 2 bases, with 20 bases left in between. CDR3 sequence: CASSPPGRGPPGNTIYF. The CDR3 nucleotides are TGCGCCAGCAGCCCCCCCGGTCGAGGTCCTCCTGGAAACACCATATATTTT.

This rearrangement joins TRBV6-5 to TRBJ1-5, with 7 bases fitting TRBD1. The CDR3 contains 14 residues. Trimming at V came to 6 bases and at J to 6 bases, leaving 8 bases not matched to a gene. Germline CDR1 MNHEY, CDR2 SVGAGI. The CDR3 region is CASSVGTDRQPQHF. The CDR3 bases are TGTGCCAGCAGCGTCGGGACAGATCGTCAGCCCCAGCATTTT.

The rearrangement joins TRBV27 to TRBJ1-6, with TRBD1 matching 7 bases. The CDR3 has 17 residues. Germline trimming cut 2 bases from V and 3 bases from J; bases unmatched to any gene: 7. Germline CDR1 MNHEY, CDR2 SMNVEV (reference sequence). For the CDR3, the DNA is TGTGCCAGCAGTTTAGGAGGACAGGCGATCTATAATTCACCCCTCCACTTT. This sequence encodes CASSLGGQAIYNSPLHF.

This clone has a handful of counts. CDR3 protein: CASSVGQEEKLFF. Written as DNA, the CDR3 is TGTGCCAGCAGCGTCGGACAGGAGGAAAAACTGTTTTTT. J is TRBJ1-4 and V is TRBV7-2, with 7 bases fitting TRBD1. CDR3 length: 13 residues. Per germline, CDR1 SGHTA and CDR2 FQGNSA. The V gene end was trimmed by 5 bases and the J gene end by 8 bases; junction bases not matched to a gene: 5.

The chain combines TRBV7-2 with TRBJ1-5, with D perhaps TRBD1 (6 bases). The CDR3 is 13 residues long. Trimming cost V 5 bases and J 11 bases, with 16 bases left between them. Germline-derived CDR1 and CDR2 are SGHTA and FQGNSA. CDR3 DNA sequence: TGTGCCAGCAGCGCATACGACGCAGGGGCCCAGCATTTT. This encodes CASSAYDAGAQHF.

The chain uses TRBV12-2 and TRBJ2-5; TRBD2 reflects the table's D call only, with no check against the DNA. TRBV12-2 is marked as a pseudogene. This CDR3 contains 18 residues. CDR3 sequence (DNA): TGTGCAAGTCGCTTAGTAAGGCTAGCGGGGGCCTTCCAAGAGACCCAGTACTTC. Translation gives CASRLVRLAGAFQETQYF.